The clone carrying this T cell receptor beta chain was observed at least ten times. The CDR3 totals 16 residues. V shed 3 bases and J 6 bases; nucleotides not matched to a gene: 5. cDNA synthesis used a TRAV/TRBV-specific primer set for both chains. The TCRs were subjected to amplification over approximately 18 PCR cycles employing a constant-region primer in conjunction with a V-primer adapter. TCRdb re-called the reads through MiXCR, storing one row per CDR3 protein. The table has fewer than 90,000 distinct CDR3 sequences, around a third seen once. The time point was: before trial treatment. The sample comes from a study of low-dose radiotherapy and immunotherapy resistance in tumors. Study summary: While receiving nivolumab 240 mg every two weeks, patients also received ipilimumab 1 mg/kg every six weeks, both intravenously. Administration of intravenous cyclophosphamide at 200 mg/m2 took place every two weeks, one day before radiation and immunotherapy.

The V and J genes are TRBV12-3 or TRBV12-4 and TRBJ2-1; 13 bases are a match to TRBD2. The TCR comes from a female donor with ovarian cancer. The sample consisted of PBMCs, taken before treatment. CDR3 nucleotide sequence: TGTGCCAGCAGTTTTCCGGGACTAGCGGGGCTCAATGAGCAGTTCTTC. Amino acid sequence: CASSFPGLAGLNEQFF.